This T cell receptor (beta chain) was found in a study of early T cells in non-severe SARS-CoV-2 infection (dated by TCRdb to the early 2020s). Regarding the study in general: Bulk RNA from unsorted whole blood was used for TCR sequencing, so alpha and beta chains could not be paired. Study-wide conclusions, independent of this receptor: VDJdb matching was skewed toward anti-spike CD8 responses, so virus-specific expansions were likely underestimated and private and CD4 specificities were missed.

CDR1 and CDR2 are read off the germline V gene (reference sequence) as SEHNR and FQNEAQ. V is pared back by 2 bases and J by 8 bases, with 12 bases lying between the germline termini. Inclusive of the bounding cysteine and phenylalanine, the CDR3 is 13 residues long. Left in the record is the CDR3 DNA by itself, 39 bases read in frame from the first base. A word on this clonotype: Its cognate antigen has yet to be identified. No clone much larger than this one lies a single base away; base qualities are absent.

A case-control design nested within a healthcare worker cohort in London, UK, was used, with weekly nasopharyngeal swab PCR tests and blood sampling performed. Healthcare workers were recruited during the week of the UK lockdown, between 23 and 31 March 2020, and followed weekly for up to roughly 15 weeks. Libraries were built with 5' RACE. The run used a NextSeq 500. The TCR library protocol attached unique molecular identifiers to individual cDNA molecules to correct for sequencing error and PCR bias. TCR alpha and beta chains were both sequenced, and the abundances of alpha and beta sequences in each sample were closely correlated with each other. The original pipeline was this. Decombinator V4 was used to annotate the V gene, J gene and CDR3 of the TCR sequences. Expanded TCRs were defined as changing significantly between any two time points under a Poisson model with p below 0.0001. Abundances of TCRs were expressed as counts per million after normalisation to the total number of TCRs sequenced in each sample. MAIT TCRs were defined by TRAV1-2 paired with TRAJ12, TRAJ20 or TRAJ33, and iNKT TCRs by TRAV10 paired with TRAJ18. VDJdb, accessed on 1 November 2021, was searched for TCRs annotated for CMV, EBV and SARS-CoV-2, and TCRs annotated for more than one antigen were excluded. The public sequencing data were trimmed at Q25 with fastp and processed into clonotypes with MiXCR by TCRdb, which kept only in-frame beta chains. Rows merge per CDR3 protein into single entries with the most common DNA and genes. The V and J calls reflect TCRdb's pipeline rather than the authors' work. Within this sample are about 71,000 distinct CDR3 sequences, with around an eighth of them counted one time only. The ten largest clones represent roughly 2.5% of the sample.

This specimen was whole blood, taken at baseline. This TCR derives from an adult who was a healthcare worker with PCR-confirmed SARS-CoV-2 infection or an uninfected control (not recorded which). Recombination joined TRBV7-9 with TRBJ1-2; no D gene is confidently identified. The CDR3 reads CASSLMPGFGYTF. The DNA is TGTGCCAGCAGCTTAATGCCAGGATTCGGCTACACCTTC.